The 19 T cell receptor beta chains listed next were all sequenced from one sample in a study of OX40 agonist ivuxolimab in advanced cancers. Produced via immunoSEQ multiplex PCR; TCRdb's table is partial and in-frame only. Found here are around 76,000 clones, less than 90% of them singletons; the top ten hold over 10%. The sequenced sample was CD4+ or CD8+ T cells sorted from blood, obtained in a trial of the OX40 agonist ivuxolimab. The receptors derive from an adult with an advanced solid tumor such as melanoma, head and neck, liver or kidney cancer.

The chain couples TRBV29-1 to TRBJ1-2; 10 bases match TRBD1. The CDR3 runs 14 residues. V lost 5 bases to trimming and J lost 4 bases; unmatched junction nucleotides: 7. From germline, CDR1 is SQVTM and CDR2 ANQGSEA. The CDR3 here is CSVHDRGRIYGYTF. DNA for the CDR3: TGCAGCGTTCACGACAGGGGGCGAATCTATGGCTACACCTTC.

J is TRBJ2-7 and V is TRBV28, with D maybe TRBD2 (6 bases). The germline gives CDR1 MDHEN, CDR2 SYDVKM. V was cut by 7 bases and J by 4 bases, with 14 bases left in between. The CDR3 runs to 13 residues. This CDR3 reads CASTPGGVYEQYF. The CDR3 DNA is TGTGCCAGCACCCCCGGGGGAGTTTACGAGCAGTACTTC.

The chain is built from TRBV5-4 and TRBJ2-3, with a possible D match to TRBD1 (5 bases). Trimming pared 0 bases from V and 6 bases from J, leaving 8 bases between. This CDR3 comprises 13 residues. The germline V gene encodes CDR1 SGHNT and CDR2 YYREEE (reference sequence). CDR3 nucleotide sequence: TGTGCCAGCAGCTTGGATTCAGGGGATACGCAGTATTTT. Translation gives CASSLDSGDTQYF. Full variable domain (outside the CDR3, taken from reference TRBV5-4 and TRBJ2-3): ETGVTQSPTHLIKTRGQQVTLRCSSQSGHNTVSWYQQALGQGPQFIFQYYREEENGRGNFPPRFSGLQFPNYSSELNVNALELDDSALYLCASSLDSGDTQYFGPGTRLTVL.

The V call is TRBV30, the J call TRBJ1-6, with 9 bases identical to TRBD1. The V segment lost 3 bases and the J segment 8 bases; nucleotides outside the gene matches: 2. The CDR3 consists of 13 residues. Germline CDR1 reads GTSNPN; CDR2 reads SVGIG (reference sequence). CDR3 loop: CAWSRTGDSPLHF. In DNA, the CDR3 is TGTGCCTGGAGCAGGACAGGGGATTCACCCCTCCACTTT.

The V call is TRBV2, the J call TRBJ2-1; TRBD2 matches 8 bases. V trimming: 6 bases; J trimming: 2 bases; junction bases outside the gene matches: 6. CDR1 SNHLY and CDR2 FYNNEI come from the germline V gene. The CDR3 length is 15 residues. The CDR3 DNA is TGTGCCAGCAGAGGGACTAGTGTCCCCTACAATGAGCAGTTCTTC. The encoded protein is CASRGTSVPYNEQFF.

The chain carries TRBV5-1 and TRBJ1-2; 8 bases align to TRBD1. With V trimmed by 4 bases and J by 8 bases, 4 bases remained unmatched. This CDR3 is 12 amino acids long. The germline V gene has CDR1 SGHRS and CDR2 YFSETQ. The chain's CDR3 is CASSVQGDGYTF. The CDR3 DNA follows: TGCGCCAGCAGCGTACAGGGGGACGGCTACACCTTC.

In nucleotides, the CDR3 is TGTGCCAGCAGTCTCGGGACTAGCGCGAATGAGCAGTTCTTC. Protein sequence: CASSLGTSANEQFF. The chain couples TRBV27 to TRBJ2-1; 10 nucleotides align to TRBD2. The CDR3 is 14 residues long. V dropped 5 bases and J dropped 7; count of bases not matched to a gene: 5. Germline V CDR1 and CDR2: MNHEY, SMNVEV (reference sequence).

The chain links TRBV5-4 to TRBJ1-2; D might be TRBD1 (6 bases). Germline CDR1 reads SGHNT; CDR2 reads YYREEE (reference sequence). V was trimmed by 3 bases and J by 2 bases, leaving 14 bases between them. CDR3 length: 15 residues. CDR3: CASSSPGQPNYGYTF. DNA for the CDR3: TGTGCCAGCAGCTCCCCCGGACAGCCGAACTATGGCTACACCTTC.

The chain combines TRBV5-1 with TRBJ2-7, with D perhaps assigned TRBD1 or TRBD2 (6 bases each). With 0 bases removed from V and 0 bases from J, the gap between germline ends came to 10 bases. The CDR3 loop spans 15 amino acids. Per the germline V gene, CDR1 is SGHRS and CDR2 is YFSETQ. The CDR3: CASSLAGGGSYEQYF. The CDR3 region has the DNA TGCGCCAGCAGCTTGGCCGGGGGCGGCTCCTACGAGCAGTACTTC.

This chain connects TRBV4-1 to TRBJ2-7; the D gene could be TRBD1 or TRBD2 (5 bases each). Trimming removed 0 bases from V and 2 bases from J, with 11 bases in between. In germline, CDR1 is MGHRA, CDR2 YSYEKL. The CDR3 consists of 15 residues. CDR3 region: CASSQDFPGPYEQYF. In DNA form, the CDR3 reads TGCGCCAGCAGCCAAGATTTTCCGGGACCCTACGAGCAGTACTTC.

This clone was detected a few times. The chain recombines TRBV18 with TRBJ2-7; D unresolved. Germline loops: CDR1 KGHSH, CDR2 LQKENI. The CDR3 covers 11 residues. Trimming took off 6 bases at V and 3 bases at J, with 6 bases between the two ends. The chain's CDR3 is CASSASYEQYF. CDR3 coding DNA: TGTGCCAGCTCGGCTAGCTACGAGCAGTACTTC.

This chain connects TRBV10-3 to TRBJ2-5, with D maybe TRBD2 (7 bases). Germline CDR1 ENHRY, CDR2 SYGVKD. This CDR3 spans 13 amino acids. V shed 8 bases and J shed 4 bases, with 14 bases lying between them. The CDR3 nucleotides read TGTGCCATCGGGACAAGGGGGGGAGAGACCCAGTACTTC. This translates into CAIGTRGGETQYF.

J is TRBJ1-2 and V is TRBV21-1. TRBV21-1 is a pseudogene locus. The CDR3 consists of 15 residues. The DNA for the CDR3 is TGTGCCAGCAGCAAAGGGAGGCTGGATCTCTATGGCTACACCTTC. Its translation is CASSKGRLDLYGYTF.

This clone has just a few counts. The CDR3 DNA sequence: TGCAGCGTTGCCCCGGGGGTCAATCAGCCCCAGCATTTT. Its translation is CSVAPGVNQPQHF. The V gene is TRBV29-1, the J gene TRBJ1-5; D possibly corresponds to TRBD1 (5 bases). Germline V gene data show CDR1 as SQVTM and CDR2 as ANQGSEA. The V and J ends lost 4 bases and 3 bases respectively, with 10 bases between them. CDR3 length: 13 residues.

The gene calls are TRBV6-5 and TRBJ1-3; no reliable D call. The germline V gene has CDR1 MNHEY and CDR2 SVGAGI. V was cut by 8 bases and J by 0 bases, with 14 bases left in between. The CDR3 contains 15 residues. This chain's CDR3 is CASCSQFDSGNTIYF. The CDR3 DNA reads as TGTGCCAGCTGTAGCCAGTTCGACTCTGGAAACACCATATATTTT.

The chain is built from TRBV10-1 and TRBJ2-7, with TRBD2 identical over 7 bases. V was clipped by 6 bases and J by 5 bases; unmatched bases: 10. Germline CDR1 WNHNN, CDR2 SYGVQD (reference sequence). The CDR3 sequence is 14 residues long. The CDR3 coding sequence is TGCGCCAGCAGCCGCGGGAGCCGAGGGGACGAGCAGTACTTC. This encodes CASSRGSRGDEQYF.

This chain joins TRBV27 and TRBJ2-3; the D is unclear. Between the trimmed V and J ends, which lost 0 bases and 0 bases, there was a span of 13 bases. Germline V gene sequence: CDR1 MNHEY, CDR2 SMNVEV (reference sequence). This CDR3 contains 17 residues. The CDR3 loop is CASSLSWQSKSTDTQYF. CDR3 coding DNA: TGTGCCAGCAGTTTATCGTGGCAGAGTAAAAGCACAGATACGCAGTATTTT.

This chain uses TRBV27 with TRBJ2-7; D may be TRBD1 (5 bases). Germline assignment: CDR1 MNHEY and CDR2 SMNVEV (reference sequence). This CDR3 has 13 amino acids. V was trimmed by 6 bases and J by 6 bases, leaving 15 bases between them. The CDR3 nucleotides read TGTGCCAGCAGAACAGGTCCCTGGGGCGAGCAGTACTTC. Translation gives CASRTGPWGEQYF.

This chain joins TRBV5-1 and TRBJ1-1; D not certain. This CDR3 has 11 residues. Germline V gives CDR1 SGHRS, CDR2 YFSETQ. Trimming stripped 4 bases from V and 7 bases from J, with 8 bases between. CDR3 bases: TGCGCCAGCAGCCTGGGTTATGAAGCTTTCTTT. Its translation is CASSLGYEAFF.